This entry lists 3 T cell receptor beta chains sequenced from one sample in a study of blood T cell repertoires in COVID-19. The method was immunoSEQ multiplex PCR; TCRdb's version includes in-frame clones alone and lacks a portion of them. The sample has more than 60,000 clones, about 88% seen once. Sequencing was carried out using PBMCs or T cells enriched from blood (not recorded which). The receptors stem from a woman aged 40 to 50 who had recovered from COVID-19.

This chain joins TRBV2 and TRBJ1-5; 9 bases are a match to TRBD1. The ends lost 6 bases at V and 2 bases at J; junction bases unmatched: 11. This CDR3 comprises 17 residues. Germline V gene data show CDR1 as SNHLY and CDR2 as FYNNEI. CDR3 bases: TGTGCCAGCAGCGCCATAATACAGGGGGCTGGCAATCAGCCCCAGCATTTT. The encoded protein is CASSAIIQGAGNQPQHF.

The chain combines TRBV12-5 with TRBJ1-5; TRBD1 agrees at 9 bases. The CDR3 spans 18 residues. With V trimmed by 1 base and J by 2 bases, 9 bases remained unmatched. CDR1 and CDR2 from the germline V gene are LGHNT and FRNRAP. CDR3 sequence (DNA): TGTGCTAGTGGTTTGGGGACAGGGGCATTTCATGGCAATCAGCCCCAGCATTTT. It translates to CASGLGTGAFHGNQPQHF.

V and J are TRBV7-6 and TRBJ2-1; D gene ambiguous. V gave up 2 bases and J gave up 6 bases, with 5 bases separating them. This CDR3 region has 12 residues. CDR1 and CDR2 from the germline V gene are SGHVS and FNYEAQ. The chain's CDR3 is CASSLPGNEQFF. Written as DNA, the CDR3 is TGTGCCAGCAGCTTACCGGGCAATGAGCAGTTCTTC.